This TCR beta chain was sequenced in a study of cytomegalovirus exposure and HLA in healthy donors. Study-level background: Around four fifths of 300 to 450 genotyped donors fell in the Caucasian-associated ancestry cluster.

The germline V gene has CDR1 SGHRS and CDR2 YFSETQ. Trimming at V came to 4 bases and at J to 9 bases, leaving 10 bases not matched to a gene. CDR3 size: 15 residues. It was with 60 Vbeta and 13 Jbeta primers that the PCR ran. TCRdb keeps only in-frame clones here, not all; method: immunoSEQ multiplex PCR. The sample shows around 70,000 clones, and under 6.5% sits with its ten largest clones. Remarks on this clone: The antigen is unknown.

Study-level points and caveats: The listing of some 170 TCR beta chains classed them as cytomegalovirus-associated.

Sequencing was performed on PBMCs. This chain links TRBV5-1 with TRBJ2-1, with 10 nucleotides matching TRBD1. The clonotype comes from a man aged 35 to 55 in good health and CMV-seronegative. DNA for the CDR3: TGCGCCAGCAGCCTAGGACAGGGGGAGGTTAGTGAGCAGTTCTTC. Amino acids: CASSLGQGEVSEQFF.